This is a list of T cell receptor beta chains from one sample in a study of T cell responses to AZD1222 COVID-19 vaccine. Only in-frame clones appear in the TCRdb table, and some are missing; sequencing was by immunoSEQ multiplex PCR. The sample lists fewer than 150,000 clones; 75% to 95% were seen once. The starting material was peripheral blood, obtained on day 0 of AZD1222 vaccination. Receptor source: an adult in good health. CDR3s include the opening cysteine and the closing phenylalanine or tryptophan. Fields, in order: J gene, V gene, D gene, CDR3 length, clone size, CDR3 protein, CDR3 DNA. D genes are given only for firm matches. The size entry is marked missing in some rows and otherwise reads once, few, many or a size class.

J: TRBJ1-1
V: TRBV19
D: -
length: 14
size: once
CDR3: CASSSQGRNTEAFF
DNA: TGTGCCAGTAGTTCTCAGGGTAGGAACACTGAAGCTTTCTTT

J: TRBJ2-7
V: TRBV5-1
D: -
length: 14
size: -
CDR3: CASSMGSSSYEQYF
DNA: TGCGCCAGCAGCATGGGGTCCAGCTCCTACGAGCAGTACTTC

J: TRBJ2-3
V: TRBV5-1
D: TRBD1
length: 16
size: -
CDR3: CASSLGPRQGSNTQYF
DNA: TGCGCCAGCAGCTTGGGTCCCCGACAGGGGTCCAATACGCAGTATTTT

J: TRBJ1-6
V: TRBV27
D: -
length: 15
size: -
CDR3: CASSWAGTDNSPLHF
DNA: TGTGCCAGCAGTTGGGCAGGGACGGATAATTCACCCCTCCACTTT

J: TRBJ2-3
V: TRBV25-1
D: -
length: 16
size: -
CDR3: CASSPQDTIVTDTQYF
DNA: TGTGCCAGCAGTCCCCAGGACACCATTGTTACGGATACGCAGTATTTT

J: TRBJ2-7
V: TRBV30
D: -
length: 14
size: -
CDR3: CAWSVTGFKYEQYF
DNA: TGTGCCTGGAGTGTGACAGGATTTAAGTACGAGCAGTACTTC

J: TRBJ2-1
V: TRBV6-6
D: -
length: 12
size: -
CDR3: CASSQDWGEQFF
DNA: TGTGCCAGCAGCCAGGACTGGGGAGAGCAGTTCTTC

J: TRBJ1-6
V: TRBV30
D: -
length: 13
size: once
CDR3: CAWDGTGSSPLHF
DNA: TGTGCCTGGGACGGAACCGGGTCATCACCCCTCCACTTT

J: TRBJ1-2
V: TRBV12-3/TRBV12-4
D: -
length: 13
size: -
CDR3: CASSLDHGTGYTF
DNA: TGTGCCAGCAGTTTAGACCACGGGACGGGCTACACCTTC

J: TRBJ2-7
V: TRBV2
D: -
length: 14
size: -
CDR3: CASIGLQSSYEQYF
DNA: TGTGCCAGCATTGGACTACAGAGCTCCTACGAGCAGTACTTC

J: TRBJ1-2
V: TRBV7-9
D: -
length: 18
size: -
CDR3: CASRDTADVEEPNYGYTF
DNA: TGTGCCAGCAGAGATACAGCAGACGTCGAGGAGCCTAACTATGGCTACACCTTC

J: TRBJ2-2
V: TRBV6-4
D: TRBD2
length: 18
size: -
CDR3: CASSVLPVAGGPDGELFF
DNA: TGTGCCAGCAGTGTCCTCCCCGTGGCGGGAGGGCCGGACGGGGAGCTGTTTTTT

J: TRBJ1-1
V: TRBV6-5
D: TRBD1
length: 14
size: -
CDR3: CASSRTGRDTEAFF
DNA: TGTGCCAGCAGTCGGACAGGGAGGGACACTGAAGCTTTCTTT

J: TRBJ2-5
V: TRBV6-2/TRBV6-3
D: -
length: 14
size: -
CDR3: CASSPIRGGGTQYF
DNA: TGTGCCAGCAGCCCGATCCGGGGCGGAGGGACCCAGTACTTC

J: TRBJ2-7
V: TRBV29-1
D: -
length: 11
size: -
CDR3: CSAAENYEQYF
DNA: TGCAGCGCCGCGGAGAACTACGAGCAGTACTTC

J: TRBJ2-7
V: TRBV2
D: TRBD2
length: 14
size: once
CDR3: CASCIRGGLHEQYF
DNA: TGTGCCAGCTGTATCCGGGGGGGCCTCCACGAGCAGTACTTC

J: TRBJ1-1
V: TRBV11-3
D: -
length: 15
size: -
CDR3: CASSLIGSVNTEAFF
DNA: TGTGCCAGCAGCTTAATCGGGTCCGTGAACACTGAAGCTTTCTTT

J: TRBJ2-1
V: TRBV27
D: -
length: 10
size: -
CDR3: CASSSRGEFF
DNA: TGTGCCAGCAGTTCCAGGGGAGAGTTCTTC

J: TRBJ2-1
V: TRBV7-2
D: -
length: 15
size: once
CDR3: CASSLHGPTYNEQFF
DNA: TGTGCCAGCAGCTTACATGGGCCTACCTACAATGAGCAGTTCTTC

J: TRBJ1-6
V: TRBV14
D: -
length: 14
size: -
CDR3: CASSPYNRASPLHF
DNA: TGTGCCAGCAGCCCTTATAACAGGGCTTCACCCCTCCACTTT

J: TRBJ2-1
V: TRBV7-9
D: -
length: 15
size: few
CDR3: CASSHRGGSFDEQFF
DNA: TGTGCCAGCAGCCACCGAGGTGGTTCTTTCGATGAGCAGTTCTTC

J: TRBJ1-1
V: TRBV7-2
D: TRBD1
length: 14
size: -
CDR3: CASSLHRDSPLAFF
DNA: TGTGCCAGCAGCTTACACCGGGACAGCCCCTTGGCTTTCTTT

J: TRBJ2-1
V: TRBV5-4
D: -
length: 13
size: -
CDR3: CASSHNSYNEQFF
DNA: TGTGCCAGCAGCCATAACTCCTACAATGAGCAGTTCTTC

J: TRBJ1-5
V: TRBV6-5
D: TRBD1
length: 15
size: -
CDR3: CASSYRTGGDQPQHF
DNA: TGTGCCAGCAGTTACCGGACAGGTGGGGATCAGCCCCAGCATTTT

J: TRBJ1-1
V: TRBV15
D: -
length: 13
size: -
CDR3: CATSTDTNTEAFF
DNA: TGTGCCACCAGCACCGACACGAACACTGAAGCTTTCTTT

J: TRBJ2-3
V: TRBV7-7
D: -
length: 13
size: -
CDR3: CASSARESDTQYF
DNA: TGTGCCAGCAGCGCCAGAGAGTCAGATACGCAGTATTTT

J: TRBJ2-7
V: TRBV1
D: -
length: 17
size: -
CDR3: CTSNNASRLAGPYEQYF
DNA: TGCACCAGCAACAACGCATCAAGACTAGCGGGGCCCTACGAGCAGTACTTC

J: TRBJ1-4
V: TRBV29-1
D: -
length: 11
size: -
CDR3: CSVEVGEKLFF
DNA: TGCAGCGTTGAGGTCGGTGAAAAACTGTTTTTT

J: TRBJ1-3
V: TRBV18
D: -
length: 13
size: -
CDR3: CASSLPSGNTIYF
DNA: TGTGCCAGCTCGCTCCCCTCTGGAAACACCATATATTTT

J: TRBJ2-7
V: TRBV5-8
D: TRBD2
length: 15
size: -
CDR3: CASSGLAGRSYEQYF
DNA: TGTGCCAGCAGCGGACTAGCGGGACGGTCCTACGAGCAGTACTTC

J: TRBJ2-3
V: TRBV6-5
D: TRBD1
length: 15
size: once
CDR3: CASSYRGQYTDTQYF
DNA: TGTGCCAGCAGTTACCGGGGACAGTACACAGATACGCAGTATTTT

J: TRBJ1-2
V: TRBV6-5
D: -
length: 16
size: once
CDR3: CASSYPPGQLNYGYTF
DNA: TGTGCCAGCAGTTACCCTCCTGGACAGCTGAACTATGGCTACACCTTC

J: TRBJ1-4
V: TRBV7-5
D: -
length: 14
size: -
CDR3: CAPSRDREDEKLFF
DNA: TGTGCCCCTTCCCGGGACAGGGAAGATGAAAAACTGTTTTTT

J: TRBJ2-1
V: TRBV7-9
D: -
length: 11
size: -
CDR3: CASSSPNEQFF
DNA: TGTGCCAGCAGCTCGCCAAATGAGCAGTTCTTC

J: TRBJ2-2
V: TRBV24-1
D: -
length: 14
size: -
CDR3: CATARDGDTGELFF
DNA: TGTGCCACCGCGAGGGACGGGGACACCGGGGAGCTGTTTTTT

J: TRBJ1-5
V: TRBV19
D: -
length: 14
size: -
CDR3: CASSIGRYYQPQHF
DNA: TGTGCCAGTAGTATAGGACGCTACTATCAGCCCCAGCATTTT

J: TRBJ2-7
V: TRBV5-1
D: TRBD1
length: 15
size: -
CDR3: CASSWGQGDFKEQYF
DNA: TGCGCCAGCAGCTGGGGACAGGGGGATTTTAAAGAGCAGTACTTC

J: TRBJ1-1
V: TRBV27
D: -
length: 11
size: -
CDR3: CASRTGARAFF
DNA: TGTGCCAGCCGGACGGGTGCGAGGGCTTTCTTT

J: TRBJ2-5
V: TRBV7-2
D: -
length: 15
size: -
CDR3: CASSLVGGPEETQYF
DNA: TGTGCCAGCAGCTTAGTTGGGGGGCCTGAGGAGACCCAGTACTTC

J: TRBJ2-7
V: TRBV7-8
D: TRBD1
length: 16
size: -
CDR3: CASSLGPTGQTYEQYF
DNA: TGTGCCAGCAGCTTAGGGCCGACAGGGCAGACCTACGAGCAGTACTTC

J: TRBJ2-7
V: TRBV15
D: TRBD1
length: 19
size: -
CDR3: CATSRPPRGPGQGGGEQYF
DNA: TGTGCCACCAGCAGACCTCCAAGGGGTCCGGGACAGGGGGGCGGCGAGCAGTACTTC

J: TRBJ1-1
V: TRBV6-1
D: -
length: 13
size: -
CDR3: CASSELMNTEAFF
DNA: TGTGCCAGCAGTGAACTAATGAACACTGAAGCTTTCTTT

J: TRBJ1-4
V: TRBV6-4
D: -
length: 15
size: -
CDR3: CASRLDGATNEKLFF
DNA: TGTGCCAGCAGACTGGACGGTGCAACTAATGAAAAACTGTTTTTT

J: TRBJ1-6
V: TRBV18
D: TRBD1
length: 14
size: -
CDR3: CASSPETGISPLHF
DNA: TGTGCCAGCTCACCTGAGACAGGGATTTCACCCCTCCACTTT

J: TRBJ2-7
V: TRBV15
D: TRBD2
length: 15
size: -
CDR3: CATSRDLAGAYEQYF
DNA: TGTGCCACCAGCAGAGATCTAGCGGGGGCTTACGAGCAGTACTTC

J: TRBJ2-3
V: TRBV3-1/TRBV3-2
D: -
length: 17
size: -
CDR3: CASSQDPSGVITDTQYF
DNA: TGTGCCAGCAGCCAAGATCCCTCGGGGGTGATCACAGATACGCAGTATTTT

J: TRBJ1-5
V: TRBV6-5
D: -
length: 13
size: -
CDR3: CASSPLSNQPQHF
DNA: TGTGCCAGCAGTCCGTTGAGCAATCAGCCCCAGCATTTT

J: TRBJ1-6
V: TRBV15
D: -
length: 15
size: -
CDR3: CATSGGHHDNSPLHF
DNA: TGTGCCACCAGCGGGGGACACCACGATAATTCACCCCTCCACTTT

J: TRBJ2-1
V: TRBV7-3
D: -
length: 14
size: -
CDR3: CASSPPETIGEQFF
DNA: TGTGCCAGCAGCCCCCCGGAGACTATCGGTGAGCAGTTCTTC

J: TRBJ2-1
V: TRBV6-6
D: TRBD2
length: 16
size: -
CDR3: CASTETGTSGGAGQFF
DNA: TGTGCCAGCACCGAAACCGGGACTAGCGGGGGGGCTGGGCAGTTCTTC

J: TRBJ1-2
V: TRBV18
D: TRBD1
length: 15
size: -
CDR3: CASSPSNRGPEGYTF
DNA: TGTGCCAGCTCACCATCTAACAGGGGGCCTGAAGGCTACACCTTC